Listed below are T cell receptor beta chains from one sample, sequenced in a study of regulatory T cells in long-lasting Graves disease. TCRdb recomputed calls from the multiplex PCR reads with MiXCR, one row per CDR3 protein. Of about 240,000 distinct CDR3 sequences listed, around 20% are singletons. The sequencing here drew on peripheral blood mononuclear cells (PBMCs), taken at new diagnosis, from a patient treated with antithyroid drugs. Source of these receptors: a female donor with Graves disease. Each CDR3 is given with its conserved first and last residue. Fields, in order: clone size, J gene, V gene, D gene, CDR3 DNA, CDR3 protein. The D gene is left open where the match is weak. A clone size is listed for some rows: how often the clone was seen (once, few, many), or a class if it is expanded.

clone_size: many
j_call: TRBJ2-2
v_call: TRBV28
d_call: .
cdr3_nt: TGTGCCAGCACCCTACCTACGTCCGAAATCAACACCGGGGAGCTGTTTTTT
cdr3_aa: CASTLPTSEINTGELFF

clone_size: many
j_call: TRBJ1-5
v_call: TRBV6-1
d_call: .
cdr3_nt: TGTGCCAGCAGTGGGACAAATCGCAATCAGCCCCAGCATTTT
cdr3_aa: CASSGTNRNQPQHF

clone_size: many
j_call: TRBJ1-4
v_call: TRBV18
d_call: TRBD1
cdr3_nt: TGTGCCAGCTCACCAAACAGGGGTTACGAAAAACTGTTTTTT
cdr3_aa: CASSPNRGYEKLFF

clone_size: many
j_call: TRBJ2-3
v_call: TRBV11-2
d_call: TRBD2
cdr3_nt: TGTGCCAGCCTCACTAGCGGGAGACCAGATACGCAGTATTTT
cdr3_aa: CASLTSGRPDTQYF

clone_size: many
j_call: TRBJ2-3
v_call: TRBV10-3
d_call: .
cdr3_nt: TGTGCCATCCGGGGGGCCACGACCGAAGGACCAGATACGCAGTATTTT
cdr3_aa: CAIRGATTEGPDTQYF

clone_size: many
j_call: TRBJ2-1
v_call: TRBV20-1
d_call: TRBD2
cdr3_nt: TGCAGTGCTAGAGAGTCTGGCGGGGGGGAGCAGTTCTTC
cdr3_aa: CSARESGGGEQFF

clone_size: many
j_call: TRBJ2-5
v_call: TRBV7-2
d_call: .
cdr3_nt: TGTGCCAGCAGCTCAGGCCGGGACAACCGGTGGGAGACCCAGTACTTC
cdr3_aa: CASSSGRDNRWETQYF

clone_size: .
j_call: TRBJ1-5
v_call: TRBV19
d_call: .
cdr3_nt: TGTGCCAGTAGTATATGGGGCGTTAATCAGCCCCAGCATTTT
cdr3_aa: CASSIWGVNQPQHF

clone_size: many
j_call: TRBJ2-5
v_call: TRBV7-2
d_call: TRBD2
cdr3_nt: TGTGCCAGCAGCTTGGGGACTAGCGGGAGAGGAAAGACCCAGTACTTC
cdr3_aa: CASSLGTSGRGKTQYF

clone_size: many
j_call: TRBJ2-1
v_call: TRBV2
d_call: .
cdr3_nt: TGTGCCAGCAGACAGTGGAATGAGCAGTTCTTC
cdr3_aa: CASRQWNEQFF

clone_size: .
j_call: TRBJ1-5
v_call: TRBV7-2
d_call: .
cdr3_nt: TGTGCCAGCAGCCCGGAATCAGGGGTTCAGCCCCAGCATTTT
cdr3_aa: CASSPESGVQPQHF

clone_size: many
j_call: TRBJ2-4
v_call: TRBV11-2
d_call: .
cdr3_nt: TGTGCCAGCAGCTTGTCCAGCGGAGTAAACATTCAGTACTTC
cdr3_aa: CASSLSSGVNIQYF

clone_size: many
j_call: TRBJ2-6
v_call: TRBV28
d_call: .
cdr3_nt: TGTGCCAGCAGTTTTTCCCTATCCTTCTCTGGGGCCAACGTCCTGACTTTC
cdr3_aa: CASSFSLSFSGANVLTF